The next 6 T cell receptor beta chains were all read from a single sample in a study of T-cell reconstitution after alpha-beta-depleted transplantation in children. Using unique molecular identifiers, the investigators prepared the TCRbeta library. TCRdb called the PCR reads again in MiXCR, with one record for every CDR3 protein. The sample yields 800,000 to 1,000,000 distinct CDR3 sequences, about 29% seen once. Here the sequenced sample was PBMCs, mostly from graft donor cells, taken 360 days after TCRalphabeta/CD19-depleted stem cell transplant. The receptors shown here come from a boy younger than two who had a stem cell transplant for SCID, so the T cells may come from the graft donor.

J is TRBJ2-7 and V is TRBV6-2 or TRBV6-3, with D perhaps TRBD1 (5 bases). Germline values: CDR1 MNHEY, CDR2 SVGEGT. Between the trimmed V and J ends, which lost 3 bases and 6 bases, there was a span of 12 bases. The CDR3 extends over 13 amino acids. In DNA form, the CDR3 reads TGTGCCAGCAGTTATTTGGAAAGGGGCGAGCAGTACTTC. Amino acid sequence: CASSYLERGEQYF.

This clonotype was detected only a few times. The rearrangement links TRBV28 to TRBJ1-1, with unresolved D. Trimming cost V 6 bases and J 3 bases, with 17 bases left between them. CDR1 is MDHEN, CDR2 SYDVKM, per germline. This CDR3 is 15 amino acids long. The DNA for the CDR3 is TGTGCCAGCAGCACCGGACGTTTCAGCTACACTGAAGCTTTCTTT. Its translation: CASSTGRFSYTEAFF.

The V gene is TRBV20-1, the J gene TRBJ2-6, with unresolved D. The germline V gene encodes CDR1 DFQATT and CDR2 SNEGSKA (reference sequence). The CDR3 sequence is 12 residues long. V lost 4 bases and J 5 bases, leaving 6 bases between the germline ends. CDR3 residues: CSAKARANVLTF. CDR3 DNA: TGCAGTGCTAAGGCTCGGGCCAACGTCCTGACTTTC.

This clonotype showed up just a few times. The chain combines TRBV6-2 or TRBV6-3 with TRBJ1-1; D is unclear. CDR1 and CDR2 from the germline V gene are MNHEY and SVGEGT. Trimming took off 2 bases at V and 1 base at J, with 11 bases between the two ends. CDR3 length equals 15 residues. The DNA of the CDR3 is TGTGCCAGCAGTTACAGTGGAGCGTGGAACACTGAAGCTTTCTTT. Protein sequence: CASSYSGAWNTEAFF.

This chain uses TRBV30 with TRBJ1-5; 10 nucleotides align to TRBD1. The junction had 8 bases not matched to a gene; V was cut back by 5 bases and J by 4 bases. Per the germline V gene, CDR1 is GTSNPN and CDR2 is SVGIG (reference sequence). This CDR3 has 15 residues. In DNA, the CDR3 is TGTGCCTGGGGCCAGGACAGGGGGATTAATCAGCCCCAGCATTTT. Translation: CAWGQDRGINQPQHF.

This clonotype was counted ten times or more. The chain recombines TRBV20-1 with TRBJ2-5, with D uncertain. Germline loops: CDR1 DFQATT, CDR2 SNEGSKA (reference sequence). V gave up 5 bases and J gave up 4 bases, with 5 bases separating them. CDR3 length equals 10 residues. The CDR3 coding sequence is TGCAGTGCTCGACTAGAGACCCAGTACTTC. Amino acid sequence: CSARLETQYF.